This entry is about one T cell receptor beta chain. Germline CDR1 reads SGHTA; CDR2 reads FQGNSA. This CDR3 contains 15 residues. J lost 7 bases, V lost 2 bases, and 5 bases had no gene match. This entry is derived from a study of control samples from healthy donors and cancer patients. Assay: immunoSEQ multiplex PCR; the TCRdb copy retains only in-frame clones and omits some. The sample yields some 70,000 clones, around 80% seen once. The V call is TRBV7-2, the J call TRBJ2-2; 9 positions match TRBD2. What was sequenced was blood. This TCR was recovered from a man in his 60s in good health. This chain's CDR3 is CASSLRPAGGGELFF. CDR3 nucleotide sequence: TGTGCCAGCAGCTTAAGACCAGCGGGAGGCGGGGAGCTGTTTTTT. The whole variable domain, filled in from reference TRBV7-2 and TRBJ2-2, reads GAGVSQSPSNKVTEKGKDVELRCDPISGHTALYWYRQSLGQGLEFLIYFQGNSAPDKSGLPSDRFSAERTGGSVSTLTIQRTQQEDSAVYLCASSLRPAGGGELFFGEGSRLTVL.